A single sample gave rise to the 27 T cell receptor beta chains below, sequenced in a study of CD8 T cells in ankylosing spondylitis. These TCRs are of unknown antigen specificity. Study-level points and caveats: Characteristic of ankylosing spondylitis blood, it appeared, was a TCR beta motif comprising about eight highly homologous variants.

Using its own MiXCR run on the 5' RACE reads, TCRdb lists one record per CDR3 protein. This table has 800,000 to 900,000 distinct CDR3 sequences, 12% appearing once. Source material: blood, either unsorted or a sorted T cell fraction (not recorded which). These receptors originate from a male donor with ankylosing spondylitis.

The genes are TRBV5-1 and TRBJ2-5; D remains unclear. Deletions cut 5 bases from V and 1 base from J, with 9 bases between. This CDR3 contains 13 residues. From germline, CDR1 is SGHRS and CDR2 YFSETQ. The DNA of the CDR3 is TGCGCCAGCAGTACGGACCTCCAAGAGACCCAGTACTTC. It is translated as CASSTDLQETQYF. Variable domain in full (rest from reference TRBV5-1 and TRBJ2-5): KAGVTQTPRYLIKTRGQQVTLSCSPISGHRSVSWYQQTPGQGLQFLFEYFSETQRNKGNFPGRFSGRQFSNSRSEMNVSTLELGDSALYLCASSTDLQETQYFGPGTRLLVL.

This chain connects TRBV27 to TRBJ1-6, with 9 bases identical to TRBD1. Losses at the gene ends were 4 bases for V and 14 bases for J; bases not matched to a gene: 9. Germline lookup yields CDR1 MNHEY and CDR2 SMNVEV (reference sequence). This CDR3 has 14 amino acids. CDR3 DNA sequence: TGTGCCAGCAGTTCTCGGGACAGGGTCTGGACCCTCCACTTT. It translates to CASSSRDRVWTLHF.

This clonotype has a count of ten or more. The chain carries TRBV20-1 and TRBJ1-1, with D possibly being TRBD1 (6 bases). Per germline, CDR1 DFQATT and CDR2 SNEGSKA (reference sequence). V dropped 6 bases and J dropped 5 bases, with 16 bases sitting between them. The CDR3 has 13 residues. The CDR3 sequence: CSAEAQQGTEAFF. The CDR3 nucleotides read TGCAGTGCCGAGGCTCAGCAGGGGACTGAAGCTTTCTTT.

The genes are TRBV20-1 and TRBJ1-1; D is ambiguous. The CDR3 runs 12 residues. The germline V gene has CDR1 DFQATT and CDR2 SNEGSKA (reference sequence). The V end was cut by 5 bases, the J end by 1 base, with 8 bases between. CDR3 residues: CSAPRENTEAFF. The CDR3 DNA follows: TGCAGTGCTCCACGAGAGAACACTGAAGCTTTCTTT.

The rearrangement joins TRBV7-2 to TRBJ2-5; 7 nucleotides match TRBD1. V gave up 5 bases and J gave up 2 bases; unmatched junction bases: 8. The CDR3 runs 15 residues. From germline, CDR1 is SGHTA and CDR2 FQGNSA. The CDR3 nucleotides are TGTGCCAGCAGCCCCTCGGACAGGACTCAAGAGACCCAGTACTTC. As protein: CASSPSDRTQETQYF. Variable domain in full (rest from reference TRBV7-2 and TRBJ2-5): GAGVSQSPSNKVTEKGKDVELRCDPISGHTALYWYRQSLGQGLEFLIYFQGNSAPDKSGLPSDRFSAERTGGSVSTLTIQRTQQEDSAVYLCASSPSDRTQETQYFGPGTRLLVL.

This chain links TRBV5-4 with TRBJ2-1, with D unresolved. V gave up 0 bases and J gave up 5 bases, with 12 bases separating them. Germline V gives CDR1 SGHNT, CDR2 YYREEE (reference sequence). The CDR3 has 15 residues. This CDR3 is CASSLVSSGDNEQFF. The CDR3 nucleotides are TGTGCCAGCAGCTTGGTTTCCAGTGGGGACAATGAGCAGTTCTTC.

CDR3 residues: CSARDPGAYYEQYF. CDR3 coding DNA: TGCAGTGCTAGAGATCCAGGAGCCTACTACGAGCAGTACTTC. This sequence joins TRBV20-1 and TRBJ2-7; D remains ambiguous. Trimming stripped 0 bases from V and 3 bases from J, with 12 bases between. The germline CDR1 and CDR2 sequences are DFQATT and SNEGSKA (reference sequence). CDR3 size: 14 residues.

The table lists this clonotype with many counts. The gene calls are TRBV12-3 or TRBV12-4 and TRBJ2-1; 12 bases are a match to TRBD2. The CDR3 runs to 16 residues. The V gene end was trimmed by 6 bases and the J gene end by 4 bases; junction bases not matched to a gene: 7. The CDR3 loop reads CASSRPLAGGYNEQFF. In DNA form, the CDR3 reads TGTGCCAGCAGCCGTCCCCTAGCGGGGGGGTACAATGAGCAGTTCTTC.

This chain joins TRBV15 and TRBJ2-2; 7 bases are a match to TRBD2. Germline lookup yields CDR1 LNHNV and CDR2 YYDKDF (reference sequence). The V segment lost 4 bases and the J segment 3 bases; nucleotides outside the gene matches: 8. This CDR3 spans 16 amino acids. The CDR3 sequence is CATSTLGGRDTGELFF. The CDR3, as DNA: TGTGCCACCAGCACCCTAGGAGGGAGGGACACCGGGGAGCTGTTTTTT.

This clonotype was picked up a small number of times. V is TRBV7-9 and J is TRBJ1-4; D is possibly TRBD1 (6 bases). V was cut by 2 bases and J by 6 bases, with 10 bases left in between. Germline assignment: CDR1 SEHNR and CDR2 FQNEAQ (reference sequence). The CDR3 is 14 residues long. CDR3 DNA sequence: TGTGCCAGCAGCTTACGGGCAGGGGATGAAAAACTGTTTTTT. It translates to CASSLRAGDEKLFF. Drawing the rest from reference TRBV7-9 and TRBJ1-4, the complete variable domain is DTGVSQNPRHKITKRGQNVTFRCDPISEHNRLYWYRQTLGQGPEFLTYFQNEAQLEKSRLLSDRFSAERPKGSFSTLEIQRTEQGDSAMYLCASSLRAGDEKLFFGSGTQLSVL.

There are a few counts of this clonotype. The chain uses TRBV18 and TRBJ1-4; D ambiguous. This CDR3 has 15 residues. CDR1 KGHSH and CDR2 LQKENI come from the germline V gene. V lost 6 bases to trimming and J lost 8 bases, with 19 bases between them. The CDR3 sequence is CASSPMDGAGEKLFF. As DNA, the CDR3 is TGTGCCAGCTCGCCGATGGACGGCGCCGGGGAAAAACTGTTTTTT.

This clonotype was observed a few times. The V call is TRBV12-3 or TRBV12-4, the J call TRBJ1-1, with D perhaps TRBD1 (6 bases). The CDR3 loop spans 14 amino acids. V lost 3 bases, J lost 3 bases, and 11 bases lay in between. Here the CDR3 reads CASSFFGGDTEAFF. The CDR3 DNA reads as TGTGCCAGCAGTTTTTTCGGGGGCGACACTGAAGCTTTCTTT.

This clonotype has only a few counts. The chain joins TRBV20-1 to TRBJ2-5, with 8 bases lining up with TRBD1. The ends lost 5 bases at V and 1 base at J; junction bases unmatched: 3. CDR1 is DFQATT and CDR2 is SNEGSKA in the germline V gene (reference sequence). The CDR3 has 13 amino acids. Here the CDR3 reads CSASDRAQETQYF. Here the CDR3 DNA reads TGCAGTGCTTCGGACAGGGCCCAAGAGACCCAGTACTTC.

The chain has TRBV20-1 and TRBJ1-2; TRBD1 might be the D (6 bases). The CDR3 sequence is 12 residues long. V lost 6 bases to trimming and J lost 7 bases, with 15 bases between them. CDR1 DFQATT and CDR2 SNEGSKA come from the germline V gene (reference sequence). The CDR3 coding sequence is TGCAGTGCCCTCAGGGGATGGGGTGGCTACACCTTC. Protein: CSALRGWGGYTF.

This clonotype was observed a few times. The V and J genes are TRBV18 and TRBJ1-4; tentative D call: TRBD1 (6 bases). CDR1 KGHSH and CDR2 LQKENI come from the germline V gene. CDR3 length: 14 amino acids. The V end was cut by 2 bases, the J end by 8 bases, with 12 bases between. The CDR3 loop reads CASSPVRGEEKLFF. The DNA of the CDR3 is TGTGCCAGCTCACCAGTCAGGGGCGAAGAAAAACTGTTTTTT.

Worth noting for this clonotype: An end of the junction differs from the germline gene, which may be a read error. The V call is TRBV28, the J call TRBJ1-2; possible D gene TRBD1, 5 bases. Germline-derived CDR1 and CDR2 are MDHEN and SYDVKM. This CDR3 is built from 12 residues. CDR3 protein: CACRGASYGYTF. The CDR3, as DNA: TGTGCCTGCAGAGGGGCCTCCTACGGCTACACCTTC.

This chain joins TRBV20-1 and TRBJ2-7; D is possibly TRBD1 (6 bases). V was trimmed by 4 bases and J by 3 bases, leaving 16 bases between them. This CDR3 is 14 amino acids long. The germline V gene encodes CDR1 DFQATT and CDR2 SNEGSKA (reference sequence). CDR3 coding DNA: TGCAGTGCTAAGTCGGGACACTCCCTCTACGAGCAGTACTTC. Translation: CSAKSGHSLYEQYF.

The gene calls are TRBV25-1 and TRBJ1-4, with 7 bases matching TRBD1. Germline V gene lookup returns CDR1 MGHDK and CDR2 SYGVNS. CDR3 length: 12 residues. Losses at the gene ends were 7 bases for V and 7 bases for J; bases not matched to a gene: 3. CDR3 in amino acids: CASNRGGEKLFF. The CDR3 nucleotides read TGTGCCAGCAACAGGGGAGGTGAAAAACTGTTTTTT. Complete variable domain (other parts from reference TRBV25-1 and TRBJ1-4): EADIYQTPRYLVIGTGKKITLECSQTMGHDKMYWYQQDPGMELHLIHYSYGVNSTEKGDLSSESTVSRIRTEHFPLTLESARPSHTSQYLCASNRGGEKLFFGSGTQLSVL.

This clonotype was seen a handful of times. This sequence joins TRBV3-1 and TRBJ2-1; the D gene is possibly TRBD1 (5 bases). CDR1 LGHDT and CDR2 YNNKEL come from the germline V gene (reference sequence). Trimming shortened V by 3 bases and J by 6 bases, and 9 bases separated the two germline ends. The CDR3 runs 13 residues. CDR3 nucleotides: TGTGCCAGCAGCCACCGGACATCCAATGAGCAGTTCTTC. Translating it yields CASSHRTSNEQFF.

The chain couples TRBV7-2 to TRBJ2-5; weak D call: TRBD2 (7 bases). Trimming stripped 0 bases from V and 5 bases from J, with 13 bases between. Per germline, CDR1 SGHTA and CDR2 FQGNSA. CDR3 length equals 15 residues. The CDR3 sequence: CASSLAGGAWETQYF. The CDR3 nucleotides read TGTGCCAGCAGCTTAGCGGGGGGGGCGTGGGAGACCCAGTACTTC.

This clonotype occurred a few times. V and J are TRBV6-2 or TRBV6-3 and TRBJ2-2, with TRBD2 matching over 14 bases. The junction had 10 bases not matched to a gene; V was cut back by 0 bases and J by 4 bases. Germline V gene sequence: CDR1 MNHEY, CDR2 SVGEGT. This CDR3 region has 20 residues. The CDR3 bases are TGTGCCAGCAGTTACTCGGGGGGACTAGCGGGGGACCTGGGCACCGGGGAGCTGTTTTTT. Translating gives CASSYSGGLAGDLGTGELFF.

J is TRBJ1-2 and V is TRBV11-2, with 7 bases that match TRBD1. CDR1 and CDR2 (germline): SGHAT, FQNNGV. This CDR3 has 13 residues. Losses at the gene ends were 3 bases for V and 7 bases for J; bases not matched to a gene: 5. CDR3 nucleotides: TGTGCCAGCAGCTTCGACAGGGTTACTGGCTACACCTTC. As protein: CASSFDRVTGYTF.

In this sample, this clonotype turned up a few times. This chain links TRBV12-3 or TRBV12-4 with TRBJ2-5, with D uncertain. V was shortened by 2 bases and J by 5 bases, with 9 bases between the two germline ends. CDR3 length: 13 residues. CDR3 amino acids: CASSLWSRETQYF. The CDR3 bases are TGTGCCAGCAGTTTATGGTCCCGGGAGACCCAGTACTTC.

At least ten counts were recorded for this clonotype. V and J are TRBV20-1 and TRBJ2-1; 14 nucleotides match TRBD2. This CDR3 spans 15 amino acids. The J segment lost 8 bases and the V segment lost 3 bases, leaving 6 bases of the junction unmatched. From germline, CDR1 is DFQATT and CDR2 SNEGSKA (reference sequence). The CDR3 reads CSARGGTSGRDEQFF. CDR3 DNA: TGCAGTGCTAGGGGAGGGACTAGCGGGAGAGATGAGCAGTTCTTC.

This clonotype was detected a few times. The rearrangement links TRBV6-1 to TRBJ1-2; D gene ambiguous. The CDR3 contains 14 residues. The V end lost 2 bases, the J end lost 5 bases, and 12 bases lay between the germline ends. The germline V gene has CDR1 MNHNS and CDR2 SASEGT. CDR3 protein: CASSETQAEYGYTF. The CDR3 DNA follows: TGTGCCAGCAGTGAAACTCAGGCCGAATATGGCTACACCTTC.

The chain couples TRBV27 to TRBJ2-1; 12 bases are shared with TRBD2. The germline V gene has CDR1 MNHEY and CDR2 SMNVEV (reference sequence). The junction had 10 bases not matched to a gene; V was cut back by 8 bases and J by 8 bases. The CDR3 totals 15 residues. The CDR3 region is CASGRLAGVRDEQFF. For the CDR3, the DNA is TGTGCCAGCGGGCGACTAGCGGGAGTTAGGGATGAGCAGTTCTTC.

The CDR3, as DNA: TGCGCCAGCAGCTTTGGTTCCCCTGGATGGAACACTGAAGCTTTCTTT. It translates to CASSFGSPGWNTEAFF. V gene TRBV5-1 combines with J gene TRBJ1-1, with D uncertain. The CDR3 loop spans 16 amino acids. The germline CDR1 and CDR2 sequences are SGHRS and YFSETQ. Deletions cut 2 bases from V and 1 base from J, with 15 bases between. The full variable domain, in which reference TRBV5-1 and TRBJ1-1 provide the parts outside the CDR3, is KAGVTQTPRYLIKTRGQQVTLSCSPISGHRSVSWYQQTPGQGLQFLFEYFSETQRNKGNFPGRFSGRQFSNSRSEMNVSTLELGDSALYLCASSFGSPGWNTEAFFGQGTRLTVV.